The next 8 T cell receptor beta chains were all read from a single sample in a study of vaccination and CD4 T cells after COVID-19. At the Johns Hopkins FTIC core, DNA taken from cultured CD4+ T cells was sequenced by way of the Oncomine TCR Beta short-read assay. One entry per CDR3 protein results from TCRdb running MiXCR on the PCR reads. The repertoire holds 3,500 to 4,500 distinct CDR3 sequences, with around 16% as singletons. For these receptors, no antigen is known. As for treatment: approximately 9-day PBMC culture with coronavirus spike peptide pools or control peptides (ViraFEST assay). The sample consisted of CD4+ T cells from blood, cultured in vitro. These TCRs come from a human donor who had recovered from COVID-19.

By share, this clonotype counts as medium-sized. The chain employs TRBV11-2 and TRBJ2-3; TRBD2 matches 16 bases. Per the germline V gene, CDR1 is SGHAT and CDR2 is FQNNGV. V dropped 0 bases and J dropped 2; count of bases not matched to a gene: 5. The CDR3 is 19 amino acids. The CDR3 DNA is TGTGCCAGCAGCTTAGACAGCGGGACTAGCGGGGGGGTCACAGATACGCAGTATTTT. Amino acid sequence: CASSLDSGTSGGVTDTQYF.

This clonotype has just a few counts. The chain is built from TRBV12-3 or TRBV12-4 and TRBJ1-1; D unresolved. CDR3 size: 13 residues. The V end lost 3 bases, the J end lost 4 bases, and 9 bases lay between the germline ends. In DNA form, the CDR3 reads TGTGCCAGCAGTTTGGGAGGCTCCACTGAAGCTTTCTTT. Translating gives CASSLGGSTEAFF.

The chain has TRBV5-4 and TRBJ2-5; D unclear. V was cut by 7 bases and J by 5 bases, with 21 bases left in between. Germline-derived CDR1 and CDR2 are SGHNT and YYREEE (reference sequence). This CDR3 is 15 amino acids long. In DNA, the CDR3 is TGTGCCAGCCGAAGTACCATTGAGGCTGCGGAGACCCAGTACTTC. This encodes CASRSTIEAAETQYF.

The chain employs TRBV12-3 or TRBV12-4 and TRBJ1-1; D not resolved. The CDR3 sequence is 15 residues long. Trimming cost V 3 bases and J 1 base, with 12 bases left between them. The CDR3 region is CASSFAPLANTEAFF. The DNA for the CDR3 is TGTGCCAGCAGTTTTGCGCCGCTGGCGAACACTGAAGCTTTCTTT.

By frequency in the sample, this clonotype is medium-sized. This chain uses TRBV20-1 with TRBJ1-6; maybe TRBD1 (6 bases). The CDR3 extends over 14 amino acids. CDR1 DFQATT and CDR2 SNEGSKA come from the germline V gene (reference sequence). V was trimmed by 6 bases and J by 6 bases, leaving 15 bases between them. The CDR3 spells CSALRTASNSPLHF. The CDR3 DNA is TGCAGTGCACTCAGGACAGCTTCTAATTCACCCCTCCACTTT.

This clonotype is labeled medium-sized. V usage is TRBV30 and J usage is TRBJ1-1; TRBD1 matches 11 bases. Trimming at V came to 7 bases and at J to 1 base, leaving 5 bases not matched to a gene. Per the germline V gene, CDR1 is GTSNPN and CDR2 is SVGIG (reference sequence). The length of the CDR3 is 14 residues. CDR3 in amino acids: CASDRGRGNTEAFF. The CDR3 coding sequence is TGTGCCTCGGACAGGGGGCGCGGGAACACTGAAGCTTTCTTT.

The DNA of the CDR3 is TGTGCTAGTGGTGGGGGTGGGGGCACAGATACGCAGTATTTT. This translates into CASGGGGGTDTQYF. The chain employs TRBV12-5 and TRBJ2-3; tentatively, D is TRBD1 or TRBD2 (5 bases each). The CDR3 spans 14 residues. The V and J ends lost 5 bases and 1 base respectively, with 10 bases between them. The germline CDR1 and CDR2 sequences are LGHNT and FRNRAP.

In its sample, this clonotype is medium-sized. The chain couples TRBV6-5 to TRBJ1-2; tentative D call: TRBD1 (6 bases). CDR1 is MNHEY, CDR2 SVGAGI, per germline. V shed 4 bases and J shed 8 bases, with 11 bases lying between them. This CDR3 contains 12 residues. CDR3 sequence: CASSSGARGYTF. CDR3 nucleotide sequence: TGTGCCAGCAGTTCAGGGGCACGGGGCTACACCTTC.